Here is one T cell receptor (beta chain) with its context. This clone was seen once. What antigen it recognizes has not been identified. Base qualities were left out, and no much larger clone turns up one base away. Collaborating institutions collected whole blood in K2EDTA tubes following their own protocols. For TCRbeta analysis, collaborators shipped samples as frozen whole blood, isolated PBMCs, or DNA extracted from either of those sample types. These data are taken from a study of blood T cell repertoires in COVID-19 (dated by TCRdb to 2018 to 2020). Regarding the research as a whole: Samples from collaborators originated in the United States, Italy and Spain and spanned both the acute and convalescent phases of COVID-19. The prospective study material was composed of cDNA or gDNA derived from T cells, B-cell-depleted T cells, or PBMCs. Subjects who had been exposed to COVID-19, were actively infected with it, or had recovered from it provided the deeply sampled blood TCRbeta repertoires that made up the dataset. The repertoires were released in a freely available public database intended as a resource for research on the immune response to SARS-CoV-2. Samples were obtained from the ongoing ImmuneRACE study (first 160 participants) and from some 1,300 subjects provided by 6 global collaborators. Nearly every sample came with metadata listing a de-identified subject ID, COVID-19 status, age in years and sex. HLA class I and class II types, where available, came from metadata supplied by the sample provider rather than from assay-based typing. Findings and caveats that apply to the study as a whole: Clinical and demographic metadata were provided uncurated, with the amount varying by source and participant.

In the germline V gene, CDR1 corresponds to SGDLS and CDR2 to YYNGEE. Cut back by 4 bases and 3 bases, the V and J ends lie 14 bases apart. From the cysteine through the phenylalanine, the CDR3 covers 15 amino acids. The CDR3 DNA has 45 bases and is translated from base 1. The immunoSEQ Assay, a bias-controlled multiplex PCR, was used to amplify TCRbeta CDR3 regions from genomic DNA. From the authors' description of their analysis: The number of nucleated cells in each sample was estimated from the amplification of reference gene primers within the assay. Sequence reads were collapsed and filtered to measure the absolute abundance of every unique TCRbeta CDR3 rearrangement. For each sample, productive Simpson clonality was calculated as the square root of Simpson's diversity index across productive rearrangements. The clones in this table, taken by TCRdb from immuneACCESS, are in-frame only. Not every clone is retained; where verified, under half of the shortfall comes from an unresolved V gene, and the cause of the rest is unknown. D and trimming were read from the DNA, whereas the V and J calls and clone size are those reported in that table. This sample lists 25,000 to 30,000 clones; roughly four fifths were detected once. The ten top clones hold roughly 43% of the sample.

Rearrangement joined TRBV9 to TRBJ2-1, and perhaps TRBD1 as D gene, on 6 matching bases. Sequencing was carried out using peripheral blood. The sequence was obtained from a woman over 75 with acute or convalescent COVID-19. The DNA is TGTGCCAGCAGCCCCCGTAGGACAGACTACAATGAGCAGTTCTTC. This codes for CASSPRRTDYNEQFF.